The T cell receptor beta chain under discussion was sequenced for a study of shared clonotypes between healthy human individuals. There are 16 residues in the CDR3. The ends lost 3 bases at V and 4 bases at J; junction bases unmatched: 12. Looked up from germline, CDR1 is LNHNV and CDR2 is YYDKDF (reference sequence). CD45RO-negative cells were positively selected for CCR7, leaving out terminally differentiated effector memory CD45RA+ cells. Each of the donors was a healthy adult who was HIV-negative and had not had a recent acute infection or vaccination. Each sample came from a Caucasian adult donor living in Nashville, Tennessee. At a deep level, the assay was run. Some clones are missing from TCRdb's copy, which holds only in-frame ones; the method was immunoSEQ multiplex PCR. The sample holds around 2,100,000 clones, about 95% seen once. To note about this clone: The antigen is not known.

Findings and limits, study-wide: Across subsets, estimated richness was generally greater for naive than for memory populations.

Sequencing was carried out using naive CD8+ T cells sorted from blood. This clonotype originated in a man younger than 30 in good health. This chain joins TRBV15 and TRBJ2-7, with 7 bases identical to TRBD1. In DNA form, the CDR3 reads TGTGCCACCAGCAGGGCGTCGACAGGGAAAGAGTACGAGCAGTACTTC. This gives the protein CATSRASTGKEYEQYF.